This TCR beta chain stems from a study of blood T cells in healthy people across ages. Broader study findings: Researchers said unsorted PBMCs prevented a conclusive naive versus antigen-experienced comparison.

The germline CDR1 and CDR2 sequences are DFQATT and SNEGSKA (reference sequence). The CDR3 has 14 amino acids. Trimming removed 3 bases from V and 1 base from J, with 12 bases in between. This clonotype was observed a few times. Its antigen is unknown. Per-sample yields of isolated PBMCs were at least 6 million. Combining a sample-barcoded 5' primer with a J-beta primer mix, a second PCR ran for 7 to 11 cycles. Every cDNA was tagged by a template-switch adaptor with 12 random nucleotides. Via MiXCR, TCRdb re-called the 5' RACE reads, giving one row per CDR3 protein. The sample lists roughly 2 million distinct CDR3 sequences; 49% were seen once.

The sequenced sample consisted of blood. This receptor was identified in a woman in her thirties or forties in good health. This chain connects TRBV20-1 to TRBJ2-5; maybe TRBD1 (5 bases). The DNA of the CDR3 is TGCAGTGCTAGCCAGGGTAGGAGCCAAGAGACCCAGTACTTC. As protein: CSASQGRSQETQYF.